This note documents a single T cell receptor (beta chain) sequence. Method: immunoSEQ multiplex PCR; TCRdb's copy keeps in-frame clones and lacks some. Of hundreds of thousands of clones listed, roughly 90% were seen once; the top ten hold 0.008% to 0.011%. This sample was taken from a study of shared T cell receptors in the human thymus. Separately, the same data were catalogued under a study of human thymus T cells. From that report: Healthy Finnish infants undergoing corrective surgery for congenital heart defects were used as donors. Thymic samples were excised during corrective heart operations. There appeared to be biased usage of V and J genes in thymic and blood repertoires. There were highly overlapping thymic repertoires among unrelated individuals, as related research reported.

Material: thymocytes. This clonotype originated in a boy under three years old with a congenital heart defect.

The chain's CDR3 is CASSSGCSYEQYF. As DNA, the CDR3 is TGTGCCAGCAGCTCCGGGTGCTCCTACGAGCAGTACTTC. V and J are TRBV7-2 and TRBJ2-7, with no clear D. This CDR3 region has 13 residues. Looked up from germline, CDR1 is SGHTA and CDR2 is FQGNSA. Trimming stripped 4 bases from V and 0 bases from J, with 7 bases between.